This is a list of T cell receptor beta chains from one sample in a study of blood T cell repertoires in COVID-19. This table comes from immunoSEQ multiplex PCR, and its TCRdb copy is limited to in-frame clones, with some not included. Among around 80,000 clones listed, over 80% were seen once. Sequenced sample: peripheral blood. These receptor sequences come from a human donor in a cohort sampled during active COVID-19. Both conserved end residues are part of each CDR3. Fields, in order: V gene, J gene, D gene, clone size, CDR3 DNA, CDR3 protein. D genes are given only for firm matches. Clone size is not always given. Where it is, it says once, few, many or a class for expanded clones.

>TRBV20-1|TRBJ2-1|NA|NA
TGCAGTGCTAGTCTAGCGTCCTACAATGAGCAGTTCTTC
CSASLASYNEQFF
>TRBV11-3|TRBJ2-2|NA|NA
TGTGCCAGCAGCTTACTAGACGGGGAGCTGTTTTTT
CASSLLDGELFF
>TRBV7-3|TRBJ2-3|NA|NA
TGTGCCAGCAGCTTACGTAGCGACCGCACAGATACGCAGTATTTT
CASSLRSDRTDTQYF
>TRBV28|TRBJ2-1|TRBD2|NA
TGTGCCAGCAGTCTAACTAGCGGGAGAAGCTATGAGCAGTTCTTC
CASSLTSGRSYEQFF
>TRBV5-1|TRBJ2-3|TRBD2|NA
TGCGCCAGCAGCTTGAATCAGGGAGGGATGGATACGCAGTATTTT
CASSLNQGGMDTQYF
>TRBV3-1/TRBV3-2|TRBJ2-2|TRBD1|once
TGTGCCAGCAGCCAAGACCAATCTGGGACAGCGAACACCGGGGAGCTGTTTTTT
CASSQDQSGTANTGELFF
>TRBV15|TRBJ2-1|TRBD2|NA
TGTGCCACCAGCAGAGATACCCCCCCAGCGGGGGGCAGCTACAATGAGCAGTTCTTC
CATSRDTPPAGGSYNEQFF
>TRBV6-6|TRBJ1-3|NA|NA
TGTGCCAGCAGTTTTGACCACAGGGTTGGAAACACCATATATTTT
CASSFDHRVGNTIYF
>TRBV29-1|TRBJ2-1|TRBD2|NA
TGCAGCGTCAGGACTAGCTATGAGCAGTTCTTC
CSVRTSYEQFF
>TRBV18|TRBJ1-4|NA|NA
TGTGCCAGCTCACCAGAGGCCGGTCCACTAAATGAAAAACTGTTTTTT
CASSPEAGPLNEKLFF
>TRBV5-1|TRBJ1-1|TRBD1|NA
TGCGCCAGCAGCTTGAACGACAGGGAGACGACTGAAGCTTTCTTT
CASSLNDRETTEAFF
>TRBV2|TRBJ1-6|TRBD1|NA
TGTGCCAGCAGTGTAAGGACAGGGGAGAATTCACCCCTCCACTTT
CASSVRTGENSPLHF
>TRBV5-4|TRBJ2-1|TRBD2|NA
TGTGCCAGCAAAGCTAGCGGGTACTACAATGAGCAGTTCTTC
CASKASGYYNEQFF
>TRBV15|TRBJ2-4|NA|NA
TGTGCCACCAGCCGTGCATCGGACAGAAACATTCAGTACTTC
CATSRASDRNIQYF
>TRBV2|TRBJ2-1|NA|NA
TGTGCCAGCAGTGAAGCGCTTCTGGCGGGGCTCGACAATGAGCAGTTCTTC
CASSEALLAGLDNEQFF
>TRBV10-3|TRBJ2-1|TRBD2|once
TGTGCCATCGGGTCGGGCGGGGGAGGCGGCACCTACAATGAGCAGTTCTTC
CAIGSGGGGGTYNEQFF
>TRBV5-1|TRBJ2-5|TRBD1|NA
TGCGCCAGCCGGACAGGGAGAGCGGAGACCCAGTACTTC
CASRTGRAETQYF
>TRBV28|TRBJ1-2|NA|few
TGTGCCAGCAGTCCCCTGGGGGCCTGGCCCTATGGCTACACCTTC
CASSPLGAWPYGYTF
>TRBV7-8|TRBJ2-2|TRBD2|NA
TGTGCCAGCAGCGGCTTATCGGGGGGCACCGGGGAGCTGTTTTTT
CASSGLSGGTGELFF
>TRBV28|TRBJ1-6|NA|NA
TGTGCCAGCAGTCTTGGGACATCCAATAATTCACCCCTCCACTTT
CASSLGTSNNSPLHF
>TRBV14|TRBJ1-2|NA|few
TGTGCCAGCAGCCAAGAAACAGCCAAAGGGGCTTTGGATGGCTACACCTTC
CASSQETAKGALDGYTF
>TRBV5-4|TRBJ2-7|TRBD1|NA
TGTGCCAGCAGCTTGGTGGGACAGGGGGCGGGGGAGCAGTACTTC
CASSLVGQGAGEQYF
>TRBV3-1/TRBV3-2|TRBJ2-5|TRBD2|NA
TGTGCCAGCAGCCTACGGACTAGCGGGGGGCAAGAGACCCAGTACTTC
CASSLRTSGGQETQYF
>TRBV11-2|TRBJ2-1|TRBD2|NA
TGTGCCAGCAGCTTGAGCGGGGGGGCGGGTGAGCAGTTCTTC
CASSLSGGAGEQFF
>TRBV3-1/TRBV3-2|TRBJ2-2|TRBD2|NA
TGTGCCAGCAGCCAACCGGGACTAGCGGGGCCCGAGGAGCTGTTTTTT
CASSQPGLAGPEELFF
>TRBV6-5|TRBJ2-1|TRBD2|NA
TGTGCCAGCAGTACCCGACTAGCGGGAGGGAATGAGCAGTTCTTC
CASSTRLAGGNEQFF
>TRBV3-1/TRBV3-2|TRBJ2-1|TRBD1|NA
TGTGCCAGCAGCCAAGATGGACAGGGGTACAATGAGCAGTTCTTC
CASSQDGQGYNEQFF
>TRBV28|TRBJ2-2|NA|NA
TGTGCCAGCAGTTTATACAGGGGGGGTACCGGGGAGCTGTTTTTT
CASSLYRGGTGELFF